These T cell receptor beta chains were read from a single sample in a study of early T cells in non-severe SARS-CoV-2 infection. TCRdb ran MiXCR on the 5' RACE reads and lists one entry per CDR3 protein. The repertoire holds fewer than 100,000 distinct CDR3 sequences, with over 9% as singletons. Sequenced material: whole blood. Receptors were obtained from an adult who was a healthcare worker with PCR-confirmed SARS-CoV-2 infection or an uninfected control (not recorded which). Each CDR3 is given with its conserved first and last residue. A D gene is named only where the DNA matches it firmly. Not every row has a clone size; where given, it reads once, few, many or a size class.

v_gene: TRBV28
abundance: NA
d_gene: NA
j_gene: TRBJ2-7
CDR3aa: CASSLTGDYSGQYF
CDR3nt: TGTGCCAGCAGTTTAACAGGGGACTATTCCGGGCAGTACTTC

v_gene: TRBV7-6
abundance: NA
d_gene: NA
j_gene: TRBJ2-1
CDR3aa: CASSLGRIKGVVNEQFF
CDR3nt: TGTGCCAGCAGCTTAGGGCGGATAAAGGGGGTTGTGAATGAGCAGTTCTTC

v_gene: TRBV28
abundance: few
d_gene: NA
j_gene: TRBJ2-1
CDR3aa: CASRLPGNNEQFF
CDR3nt: TGTGCCAGCAGGCTGCCGGGAAACAATGAGCAGTTCTTC

v_gene: TRBV20-1
abundance: NA
d_gene: NA
j_gene: TRBJ1-3
CDR3aa: CSARDKGTSGNTIYF
CDR3nt: TGCAGTGCTAGAGATAAGGGGACTTCAGGAAACACCATATATTTT

v_gene: TRBV12-3/TRBV12-4
abundance: many
d_gene: NA
j_gene: TRBJ2-1
CDR3aa: CASTPYERDKYNEQFF
CDR3nt: TGTGCCAGCACCCCGTACGAGCGGGACAAATACAATGAGCAGTTCTTC

v_gene: TRBV20-1
abundance: few
d_gene: NA
j_gene: TRBJ2-5
CDR3aa: CSARPQETQYF
CDR3nt: TGCAGTGCTAGACCACAAGAGACCCAGTACTTC

v_gene: TRBV12-3/TRBV12-4
abundance: many
d_gene: TRBD1
j_gene: TRBJ1-1
CDR3aa: CASSWTGKTEAFF
CDR3nt: TGTGCCAGCAGTTGGACAGGGAAAACTGAAGCTTTCTTT

v_gene: TRBV24-1
abundance: many
d_gene: NA
j_gene: TRBJ2-5
CDR3aa: CATSDESPYQETQYF
CDR3nt: TGTGCCACCAGTGATGAATCGCCGTACCAAGAGACCCAGTACTTC

v_gene: TRBV5-1
abundance: many
d_gene: TRBD1
j_gene: TRBJ2-1
CDR3aa: CASSLSGTGIGEQFF
CDR3nt: TGCGCCAGCAGCCTGTCCGGGACAGGGATCGGTGAGCAGTTCTTC

v_gene: TRBV30
abundance: many
d_gene: NA
j_gene: TRBJ2-7
CDR3aa: CAWSKATGSSYEQYF
CDR3nt: TGTGCCTGGAGTAAAGCTACAGGAAGCTCCTACGAGCAGTACTTC

v_gene: TRBV20-1
abundance: few
d_gene: NA
j_gene: TRBJ2-7
CDR3aa: CSARDLGIASYEQYF
CDR3nt: TGCAGTGCTAGAGATCTGGGAATCGCGTCCTACGAGCAGTACTTC

v_gene: TRBV12-3/TRBV12-4
abundance: few
d_gene: NA
j_gene: TRBJ2-7
CDR3aa: CASRGAAGPDEQYF
CDR3nt: TGTGCCAGCAGAGGAGCGGCAGGGCCCGACGAGCAGTACTTC

v_gene: TRBV20-1
abundance: NA
d_gene: NA
j_gene: TRBJ1-1
CDR3aa: CSARDLLRVGGMNTEAFF
CDR3nt: TGCAGTGCTAGAGATCTTTTGCGTGTGGGGGGCATGAACACTGAAGCTTTCTTT

v_gene: TRBV2
abundance: many
d_gene: NA
j_gene: TRBJ1-3
CDR3aa: CASSDSQGSGNTIYF
CDR3nt: TGTGCCAGCAGTGACAGCCAAGGGTCTGGAAACACCATATATTTT

v_gene: TRBV9
abundance: many
d_gene: NA
j_gene: TRBJ2-5
CDR3aa: CASSSGSQETQYF
CDR3nt: TGTGCCAGCAGCAGTGGGAGCCAAGAGACCCAGTACTTC

v_gene: TRBV7-8
abundance: few
d_gene: NA
j_gene: TRBJ1-5
CDR3aa: CASSFFSGGNQPQHF
CDR3nt: TGTGCCAGCAGCTTCTTCTCCGGGGGCAATCAGCCCCAGCATTTT

v_gene: TRBV6-5
abundance: NA
d_gene: NA
j_gene: TRBJ2-3
CDR3aa: CASSYSGAGDTQYF
CDR3nt: TGTGCCAGCAGTTACTCTGGGGCGGGGGATACGCAGTATTTT

v_gene: TRBV5-5
abundance: few
d_gene: NA
j_gene: TRBJ2-7
CDR3aa: CASSIKRGQKYYEQYF
CDR3nt: TGTGCCAGCAGCATCAAGCGGGGACAGAAATACTACGAGCAGTACTTC

v_gene: TRBV7-9
abundance: NA
d_gene: NA
j_gene: TRBJ1-1
CDR3aa: CASSLEWGKTEAFF
CDR3nt: TGTGCCAGCAGCTTAGAATGGGGTAAGACTGAAGCTTTCTTT

v_gene: TRBV20-1
abundance: many
d_gene: NA
j_gene: TRBJ2-2
CDR3aa: CSARSHTSSTGELFF
CDR3nt: TGCAGTGCTAGAAGCCATACGTCGAGCACCGGGGAGCTGTTTTTT

v_gene: TRBV7-8
abundance: many
d_gene: NA
j_gene: TRBJ1-5
CDR3aa: CASSIRPSNQPQHF
CDR3nt: TGTGCCAGCAGCATCAGGCCAAGCAATCAGCCCCAGCATTTT

v_gene: TRBV11-2
abundance: many
d_gene: NA
j_gene: TRBJ1-2
CDR3aa: CASSFGLYALSYGYTF
CDR3nt: TGTGCCAGCAGCTTCGGGCTCTACGCCCTATCCTATGGCTACACCTTC

v_gene: TRBV6-5
abundance: many
d_gene: NA
j_gene: TRBJ2-2
CDR3aa: CASSYSGGQHGELFF
CDR3nt: TGTGCCAGCAGTTACTCGGGTGGGCAGCACGGGGAGCTGTTTTTT

v_gene: TRBV9
abundance: many
d_gene: NA
j_gene: TRBJ1-1
CDR3aa: CASSVWQRNTEAFF
CDR3nt: TGTGCCAGCAGCGTTTGGCAGAGAAACACTGAAGCTTTCTTT

v_gene: TRBV20-1
abundance: NA
d_gene: TRBD1
j_gene: TRBJ1-5
CDR3aa: CSAGQGNQPQHF
CDR3nt: TGCAGTGCCGGACAGGGGAATCAGCCCCAGCATTTT

v_gene: TRBV7-2
abundance: NA
d_gene: NA
j_gene: TRBJ2-7
CDR3aa: CASSLGISIHF
CDR3nt: TGTGCCAGCAGCTTAGGGATTAGCATACACTTC

v_gene: TRBV27
abundance: many
d_gene: NA
j_gene: TRBJ1-6
CDR3aa: CASRGPMNSPLHF
CDR3nt: TGTGCCAGCCGTGGACCCATGAATTCACCCCTCCACTTT

v_gene: TRBV12-3/TRBV12-4
abundance: NA
d_gene: NA
j_gene: TRBJ2-2
CDR3aa: CASSGPLAGELFF
CDR3nt: TGTGCCAGCAGTGGTCCTTTGGCCGGGGAGCTGTTTTTT

v_gene: TRBV7-9
abundance: NA
d_gene: NA
j_gene: TRBJ2-1
CDR3aa: CASSSDNEQFF
CDR3nt: TGTGCCAGCAGCTCCGACAATGAGCAGTTCTTC

v_gene: TRBV6-6
abundance: NA
d_gene: NA
j_gene: TRBJ2-2
CDR3aa: CASGRPGELFF
CDR3nt: TGTGCCAGCGGGAGGCCCGGGGAGCTGTTTTTT

v_gene: TRBV10-3
abundance: many
d_gene: NA
j_gene: TRBJ2-1
CDR3aa: CAISEGAGLRNEQFF
CDR3nt: TGTGCCATCAGTGAAGGAGCGGGCTTGAGGAATGAGCAGTTCTTC

v_gene: TRBV15
abundance: NA
d_gene: TRBD2
j_gene: TRBJ2-1
CDR3aa: CATSRESVAGGRLDEQFF
CDR3nt: TGTGCCACCAGCAGAGAGTCCGTAGCGGGAGGGCGTTTGGATGAGCAGTTCTTC

v_gene: TRBV5-6
abundance: NA
d_gene: NA
j_gene: TRBJ2-1
CDR3aa: CASSLVSSYNEQFF
CDR3nt: TGTGCCAGCAGCTTGGTAAGCTCCTACAATGAGCAGTTCTTC